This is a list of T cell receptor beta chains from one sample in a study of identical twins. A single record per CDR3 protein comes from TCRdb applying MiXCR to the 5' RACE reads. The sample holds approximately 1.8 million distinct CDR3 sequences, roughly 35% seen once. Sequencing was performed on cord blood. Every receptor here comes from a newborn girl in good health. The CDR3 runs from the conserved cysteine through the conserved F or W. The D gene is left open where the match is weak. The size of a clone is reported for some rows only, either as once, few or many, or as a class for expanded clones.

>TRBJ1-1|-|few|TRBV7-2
CASSLGVTTNTEAFF
TGTGCCAGCAGCTTAGGAGTGACCACGAACACTGAAGCTTTCTTT
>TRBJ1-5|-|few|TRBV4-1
CASSQPRRNQPQHF
TGCGCCAGCAGCCAACCCAGGAGGAATCAGCCCCAGCATTTT
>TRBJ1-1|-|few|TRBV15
CATSGPGFDTEAFF
TGTGCCACCAGCGGCCCAGGGTTTGACACTGAAGCTTTCTTT
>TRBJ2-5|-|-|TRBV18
CASSRTNPETQYF
TGTGCCAGCTCACGGACTAACCCGGAGACCCAGTACTTC
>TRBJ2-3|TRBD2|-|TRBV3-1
CASSQIIETSGITDTQYF
TGTGCCAGCAGCCAAATCATCGAAACTAGCGGCATCACAGATACGCAGTATTTT
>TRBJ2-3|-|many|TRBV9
CASSVGIDTQYF
TGTGCCAGCAGCGTAGGTATAGATACGCAGTATTTT
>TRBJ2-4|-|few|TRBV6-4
CASSDWRNIQYF
TGTGCCAGCAGCGACTGGCGAAACATTCAGTACTTC
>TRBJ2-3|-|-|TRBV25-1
CAGSPQQGRDTQYF
TGTGCCGGCAGTCCCCAACAGGGAAGAGATACGCAGTATTTT
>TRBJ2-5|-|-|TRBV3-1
CASSQEDRERETQYF
TGTGCCAGCAGCCAAGAGGATAGGGAAAGAGAGACCCAGTACTTC
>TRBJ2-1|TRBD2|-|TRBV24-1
CATSDFGGGPRETQFF
TGTGCCACCAGTGATTTCGGGGGAGGGCCCAGAGAGACCCAGTTCTTC
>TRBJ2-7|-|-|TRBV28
CASSFEVLSYEQYF
TGTGCCAGCAGTTTTGAGGTCCTTTCCTACGAGCAGTACTTC
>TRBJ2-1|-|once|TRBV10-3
CAISEGDGIYNEQFF
TGTGCCATCAGTGAAGGGGACGGGATCTACAATGAGCAGTTCTTC
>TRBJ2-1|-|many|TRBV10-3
CAINGGGSYNEQFF
TGTGCCATCAACGGGGGCGGCTCCTACAATGAGCAGTTCTTC
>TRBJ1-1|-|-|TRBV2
CASITVLGTEAFF
TGTGCCAGCATCACGGTCCTGGGGACTGAAGCTTTCTTT
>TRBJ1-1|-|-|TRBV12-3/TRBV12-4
CASTQGYGAFF
TGTGCCAGCACCCAGGGATATGGAGCTTTCTTT
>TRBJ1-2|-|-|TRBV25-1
CASSEPRGDYGYTF
TGTGCCAGCAGTGAACCAAGGGGAGACTATGGCTACACCTTC
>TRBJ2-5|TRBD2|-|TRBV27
CASSLFLLAGEDEQYF
TGTGCCAGCAGTTTATTCCTACTAGCGGGAGAAGATGAGCAGTACTTC
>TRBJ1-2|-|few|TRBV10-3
CAIKQALKGDGYTF
TGTGCCATCAAGCAGGCCCTAAAAGGCGATGGCTACACCTTC
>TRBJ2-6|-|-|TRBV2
CASSRDGFSGANVLTF
TGTGCCAGCAGTCGGGACGGCTTCTCTGGGGCCAACGTCCTGACTTTC
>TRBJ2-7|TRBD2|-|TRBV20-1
CSATAAGASYNEQYF
TGCAGTGCTACCGCAGCGGGAGCATCCTACAATGAGCAGTACTTC
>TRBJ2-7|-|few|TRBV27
CASSFAGLSNPYEQYF
TGTGCCAGCAGTTTTGCCGGACTGTCCAATCCCTACGAGCAGTACTTC
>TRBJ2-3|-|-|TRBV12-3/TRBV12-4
CASSLARLGGTDTQYF
TGTGCCAGCAGTTTAGCGCGTTTAGGAGGAACAGATACGCAGTATTTT
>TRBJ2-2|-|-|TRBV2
CARSLGSGWNTGELFF
TGTGCCAGATCCCTGGGGTCGGGTTGGAACACCGGGGAGCTGTTTTTT
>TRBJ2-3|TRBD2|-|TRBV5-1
CASSLRVSGRRRTDTQYF
TGCGCCAGCAGCTTGAGAGTTAGCGGGAGAAGGCGCACAGATACGCAGTATTTT
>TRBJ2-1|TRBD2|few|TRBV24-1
CATSDLSRPSGGNEQFF
TGTGCCACCAGTGATTTGTCTAGGCCGAGCGGGGGCAATGAGCAGTTCTTC
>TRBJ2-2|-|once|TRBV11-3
CASSFRSWYDTGELFF
TGTGCCAGCAGCTTTAGAAGCTGGTATGACACCGGGGAGCTGTTTTTT
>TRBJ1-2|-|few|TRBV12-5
CASGLGGNGYTF
TGTGCTAGTGGTTTGGGGGGGAATGGCTACACCTTC